These 29 T cell receptor beta chains came from one sample sequenced in a study of shared clonotypes between healthy human individuals. TCRdb's table, derived via immunoSEQ multiplex PCR, lists solely in-frame clones and lacks some. The sample holds 600,000 to 800,000 clones, 72% seen once. Source material: memory CD4+ T cells sorted from blood. Subset in this sample: CD45RA-negative fraction. The receptors here all came from a woman under 40 in good health.

The table lists this clone with a few counts. The chain is built from TRBV19 and TRBJ2-3; TRBD2 aligns across 8 bases. Germline trimming cut 6 bases from V and 6 bases from J; bases unmatched to any gene: 14. Germline V gives CDR1 LNHDA, CDR2 SQIVND (reference sequence). The CDR3 runs 16 residues. Here the CDR3 reads CASSYRSGSTPDTQYF. CDR3 DNA: TGTGCCAGTAGCTATAGAAGCGGGAGTACCCCCGATACGCAGTATTTT.

V is TRBV5-1 and J is TRBJ2-2; D gene unclear. Germline V lookup: CDR1 SGHRS, CDR2 YFSETQ. The V end was cut by 3 bases, the J end by 7 bases, with 16 bases between. The CDR3 sequence is 15 residues long. CDR3 bases: TGCGCCAGCAGCTCGATGGGCGCCCTGGGCGGGGAGCTGTTTTTT. As protein: CASSSMGALGGELFF.

The V call is TRBV18, the J call TRBJ1-1; D is perhaps TRBD1 (5 bases). Germline V gene sequence: CDR1 KGHSH, CDR2 LQKENI. The CDR3 covers 18 residues. The germline V and J ends were trimmed by 2 bases and 1 base, with 20 bases remaining between them. CDR3 in amino acids: CASSPVRQRGGENTEAFF. The CDR3 nucleotides read TGTGCCAGCTCACCAGTCCGGCAGCGTGGAGGGGAGAACACTGAAGCTTTCTTT.

This clone appeared a single time. The genes are TRBV4-1 and TRBJ1-4; D perhaps matches TRBD1 (5 bases). The V gene lost 1 base and the J gene lost 8 bases, with 11 bases spanning the gap. The CDR3 extends over 14 amino acids. Germline V CDR1 and CDR2: MGHRA, YSYEKL. CDR3 in amino acids: CASSQGGVREKLFF. CDR3 nucleotide sequence: TGCGCCAGCAGCCAAGGGGGGGTTCGAGAAAAACTGTTTTTT.

As for this clone: This specimen includes other DNA sequences encoding the same CDR3. V usage is TRBV20-1 and J usage is TRBJ2-7; D gene unclear. Germline V lookup: CDR1 DFQATT, CDR2 SNEGSKA (reference sequence). The CDR3 contains 10 residues. V lost 3 bases and J 3 bases, leaving 3 bases between the germline ends. The CDR3 nucleotides read TGCAGTGCTAGTAACTACGAGCAGTACTTC. This sequence encodes CSASNYEQYF.

The chain combines TRBV6-5 with TRBJ2-7; 7 bases line up with TRBD1. J lost 10 bases, V lost 5 bases, and 5 bases had no gene match. Looked up from germline, CDR1 is MNHEY and CDR2 is SVGAGI. This CDR3 comprises 11 residues. The CDR3 protein is CASSGGQAQYF. The CDR3 DNA reads TGTGCCAGCAGTGGTGGACAGGCACAGTACTTC.

On this clone: This may be a read error, as it is one base from a much larger clone. The CDR3 coding sequence is TGTGCCAGCGGACCCGGGACTAGCGGGATAAACAATGACCAGTTCTTC. This translates into CASGPGTSGINNDQFF. The chain employs TRBV2 and TRBJ2-1, with 13 nucleotides matching TRBD2. Germline values: CDR1 SNHLY, CDR2 FYNNEI. The CDR3 extends over 16 amino acids.

This chain links TRBV7-2 with TRBJ1-1, with 8 bases that match TRBD1. Germline CDR1 is SGHTA and CDR2 is FQGNSA. The CDR3 has 15 residues. V shed 5 bases and J 4 bases; nucleotides not matched to a gene: 9. The CDR3 is CASSRTGQVLTEAFF. The CDR3 nucleotides read TGTGCCAGCAGCCGTACGGGACAGGTACTCACTGAAGCTTTCTTT.

The chain employs TRBV5-1 and TRBJ2-5, with D perhaps given as TRBD1 or TRBD2 (5 bases each). CDR1 SGHRS and CDR2 YFSETQ come from the germline V gene. This CDR3 is 17 amino acids long. Trimming stripped 0 bases from V and 9 bases from J, with 24 bases between. DNA of the CDR3: TGCGCCAGCAGCTTGGAGCCGAGGGGCGATGAGGCTTCGGCCCAGTACTTC. Its translation is CASSLEPRGDEASAQYF.

About this clone itself: Additional DNA sequences in this sample encode the identical CDR3. The V and J genes are TRBV30 and TRBJ1-5; D is uncertain. The CDR3 length is 13 residues. From germline, CDR1 is GTSNPN and CDR2 SVGIG (reference sequence). With 0 bases removed from V and 5 bases from J, the gap between germline ends came to 8 bases. CDR3 sequence (DNA): TGTGCCTGGAGTGTAGGTGGGGATCAGCCCCAGCATTTT. It codes for CAWSVGGDQPQHF.

This clone was counted a single time. V and J are TRBV5-1 and TRBJ2-3, with 13 bases that match TRBD2. V shed 3 bases, J shed 5 bases, and the junction held 3 bases outside the gene matches. Germline CDR1 SGHRS, CDR2 YFSETQ. CDR3 length: 15 amino acids. CDR3 residues: CASSSRTSGGDTQYF. The CDR3 bases are TGCGCCAGCAGCTCCAGGACTAGCGGGGGAGATACGCAGTATTTT. The full variable domain, with the rest looked up from reference TRBV5-1 and TRBJ2-3, is KAGVTQTPRYLIKTRGQQVTLSCSPISGHRSVSWYQQTPGQGLQFLFEYFSETQRNKGNFPGRFSGRQFSNSRSEMNVSTLELGDSALYLCASSSRTSGGDTQYFGPGTRLTVL.

This rearrangement joins TRBV7-8 to TRBJ1-5, with D unclear. CDR1 is SGHVS and CDR2 is FQNEAQ in the germline V gene. V shed 2 bases and J shed 3 bases, with 5 bases lying between them. This CDR3 has 13 amino acids. In nucleotides, the CDR3 is TGTGCCAGCAGCTTACGGTACAATCAGCCCCAGCATTTT. Translated, it gives CASSLRYNQPQHF.

This clone was seen a handful of times. The V gene is TRBV5-6, the J gene TRBJ1-3; no clear D gene. CDR1 and CDR2 from the germline V gene are SGHDT and YYEEEE. The V end lost 4 bases, the J end lost 2 bases, and 7 bases lay between the germline ends. The length of the CDR3 is 13 residues. The CDR3 nucleotides are TGTGCCAGCAGCAGCGGTACTGGAAACACCATATATTTT. The encoded protein is CASSSGTGNTIYF.

This clone turned up a few times. The V call is TRBV12-5, the J call TRBJ2-1; 9 positions match TRBD2. This CDR3 has 15 residues. Germline-derived CDR1 and CDR2 are LGHNT and FRNRAP. With 7 bases clipped from V and 8 bases from J, the junction kept 12 bases outside the gene matches. CDR3 coding DNA: TGTGCTAGTGCCGATCCTAGCGGGATGGTCGATGAGCAGTTCTTC. It encodes CASADPSGMVDEQFF.

This clone came up a few times. The genes are TRBV6-6 and TRBJ2-3; 10 bases match TRBD2. The trim removed 2 bases at V and 4 bases at J, leaving 3 bases unmatched. This CDR3 region has 15 residues. CDR1 is MNHNY, CDR2 SVGAGI, per germline (reference sequence). CDR3 sequence (DNA): TGTGCCAGCAGTTACATAGCGGGAGGAGCAGATACGCAGTATTTT. This codes for CASSYIAGGADTQYF.

The V gene is TRBV27, the J gene TRBJ2-7; 8 nucleotides line up with TRBD2. CDR3 length: 14 amino acids. V dropped 4 bases and J dropped 6; count of bases not matched to a gene: 8. Germline loops: CDR1 MNHEY, CDR2 SMNVEV (reference sequence). The CDR3 region is CASSSQRETGEQYF. As DNA, the CDR3 is TGTGCCAGCAGTTCGCAGCGGGAGACGGGCGAGCAGTACTTC.

The chain has TRBV11-2 and TRBJ1-2; 8 nucleotides agree with TRBD1. CDR3 size: 16 residues. J was trimmed by 6 bases and V by 5 bases; bases with no gene match: 14. In germline, CDR1 is SGHAT, CDR2 FQNNGV. The CDR3 loop reads CASSRGQGRDLDGYTF. The CDR3 DNA reads TGTGCCAGCAGCCGAGGACAGGGTAGGGACTTGGATGGCTACACCTTC.

This clone was observed a single time. The chain couples TRBV5-5 to TRBJ1-2, with D uncertain. The V and J ends lost 1 base and 2 bases respectively, with 9 bases between them. This CDR3 contains 14 residues. Germline V gene sequence: CDR1 SGHKS, CDR2 YYEKEE (reference sequence). The CDR3 loop is CASSLIGSNYGYTF. The CDR3 coding sequence is TGTGCCAGCAGCTTGATAGGATCCAACTATGGCTACACCTTC.

The chain employs TRBV5-1 and TRBJ2-7; 15 positions agree with TRBD2. The CDR3 runs 16 residues. Germline CDR1 SGHRS, CDR2 YFSETQ. J lost 4 bases, V lost 3 bases, and 5 bases had no gene match. CDR3 protein: CASSSGLAGGSYEQYF. The CDR3 bases are TGCGCCAGCAGCTCGGGACTAGCGGGAGGTTCGTACGAGCAGTACTTC.

This sequence joins TRBV29-1 and TRBJ2-2; D assignment may be TRBD1 or TRBD2 (5 bases each). The length of the CDR3 is 14 residues. V lost 8 bases, J lost 2 bases, and 15 bases lay in between. CDR1 and CDR2 (germline): SQVTM, ANQGSEA. CDR3 coding DNA: TGCAGCATACGGGACGGTAGAAACACCGGGGAGCTGTTTTTT. It codes for CSIRDGRNTGELFF.

This chain uses TRBV6-4 with TRBJ2-2; perhaps TRBD1 as D (5 bases). V lost 5 bases to trimming and J lost 5 bases, with 15 bases between them. The CDR3 runs 15 residues. In germline, CDR1 is MRHNA, CDR2 SNTAGT. CDR3 DNA sequence: TGTGCCAGCAGTTACGTAGGAAGGGGAACCGGGGAGCTGTTTTTT. Residues: CASSYVGRGTGELFF.

The chain has TRBV2 and TRBJ1-5; 9 bases fit TRBD1. This CDR3 contains 13 residues. CDR1 is SNHLY and CDR2 is FYNNEI in the germline V gene. J gave up 7 bases and V 9 bases, and 7 bases lay outside the gene matches. The CDR3 loop reads CASVRDREQPQHF. CDR3 DNA sequence: TGTGCCAGTGTCCGGGACAGGGAACAGCCCCAGCATTTT.

The genes are TRBV11-3 and TRBJ2-7; 7 bases are a match to TRBD1. CDR1 and CDR2 (germline): SGHNT, YENEEA. Unmatched junction bases numbered 11, after V lost 5 bases and J lost 7 bases. The CDR3 extends over 14 amino acids. This CDR3 reads CASSRGQTPEEQYF. The DNA of the CDR3 is TGTGCCAGCAGCCGGGGACAGACGCCCGAGGAGCAGTACTTC.

The chain joins TRBV14 to TRBJ1-6, with unresolved D. V was cut by 0 bases and J by 2 bases, with 2 bases left in between. The germline V gene encodes CDR1 SGHDN and CDR2 FVKESK. The CDR3 totals 14 residues. The CDR3 nucleotides are TGTGCCAGCAGCCAAGACACCTATAATTCACCCCTCCACTTT. Amino acids: CASSQDTYNSPLHF. Supplemented by reference TRBV14 and TRBJ1-6, the full variable domain reads EAGVTQFPSHSVIEKGQTVTLRCDPISGHDNLYWYRRVMGKEIKFLLHFVKESKQDESGMPNNRFLAERTGGTYSTLKVQPAELEDSGVYFCASSQDTYNSPLHFGNGTRLTVT.

The V gene is TRBV7-6, the J gene TRBJ1-4; 9 bases match TRBD1. With 6 bases clipped from V and 6 bases from J, the junction kept 5 bases outside the gene matches. The CDR3 is 14 residues long. In germline, CDR1 is SGHVS, CDR2 FNYEAQ. Here the CDR3 reads CASSPGTGYEKLFF. The CDR3 nucleotides read TGTGCCAGCAGTCCCGGGACAGGGTATGAAAAACTGTTTTTT.

This clone appeared a few times. Additional DNA sequences in this sample encode the identical CDR3. The rearrangement joins TRBV5-1 to TRBJ1-4; no clear D. Germline CDR1 and CDR2: SGHRS and YFSETQ. CDR3 length equals 14 residues. Trimming stripped 0 bases from V and 0 bases from J, with 3 bases between. The CDR3 is CASSLASTNEKLFF. As DNA, the CDR3 is TGCGCCAGCAGCTTGGCCTCAACTAATGAAAAACTGTTTTTT.

The V gene is TRBV28, the J gene TRBJ1-1; 9 bases match TRBD1. The CDR3 runs to 17 residues. Germline V gives CDR1 MDHEN, CDR2 SYDVKM. The V and J ends lost 5 bases and 1 base, in that order; junction bases with no gene match: 11. The CDR3 loop reads CASSLRFGTGQNTEAFF. The CDR3 DNA reads as TGTGCCAGCAGTCTAAGGTTCGGGACAGGGCAGAACACTGAAGCTTTCTTT.

The chain recombines TRBV27 with TRBJ1-3; D perhaps matches TRBD1 (6 bases). The CDR3 loop spans 14 amino acids. Deletions cut 6 bases from V and 2 bases from J, with 11 bases between. Germline CDR1 is MNHEY and CDR2 is SMNVEV (reference sequence). Written as DNA, the CDR3 is TGTGCCAGCAGGCGGGACACAACTGGAAACACCATATATTTT. Its translation is CASRRDTTGNTIYF.

This clone was seen a few times. CDR3 in DNA: TGTGCCAGCTCACCACCTCTGGGGACACCGCAAGAGACCCAGTACTTC. This codes for CASSPPLGTPQETQYF. The rearrangement links TRBV18 to TRBJ2-5, with D possibly TRBD1 on 6 matching bases. V was cut by 0 bases and J by 2 bases, with 13 bases left in between. The CDR3 contains 16 residues. The germline CDR1 and CDR2 sequences are KGHSH and LQKENI.